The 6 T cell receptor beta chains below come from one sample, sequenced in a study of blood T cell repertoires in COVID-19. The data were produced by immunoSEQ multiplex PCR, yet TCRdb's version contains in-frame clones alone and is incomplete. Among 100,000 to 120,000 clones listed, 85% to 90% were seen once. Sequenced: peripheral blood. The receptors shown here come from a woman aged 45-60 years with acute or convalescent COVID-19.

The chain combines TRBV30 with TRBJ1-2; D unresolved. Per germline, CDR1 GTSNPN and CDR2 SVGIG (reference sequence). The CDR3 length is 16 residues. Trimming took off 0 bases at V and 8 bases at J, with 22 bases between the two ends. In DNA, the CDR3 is TGTGCCTGGAGTGTAGACTCTGGTCCCACCAATGAGGGCTACACCTTC. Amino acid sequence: CAWSVDSGPTNEGYTF. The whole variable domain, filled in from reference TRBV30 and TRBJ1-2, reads SQTIHQWPATLVQPVGSPLSLECTVEGTSNPNLYWYRQAAGRGLQLLFYSVGIGQISSEVPQNLSASRPQDRQFILSSKKLLLSDSGFYLCAWSVDSGPTNEGYTFGSGTRLTVV.

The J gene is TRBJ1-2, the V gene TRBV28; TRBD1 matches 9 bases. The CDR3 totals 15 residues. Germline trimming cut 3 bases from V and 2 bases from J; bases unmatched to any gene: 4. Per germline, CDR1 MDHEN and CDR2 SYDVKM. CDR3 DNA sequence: TGTGCCAGCAGTTTCGGGACAGGGACAAACTATGGCTACACCTTC. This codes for CASSFGTGTNYGYTF.

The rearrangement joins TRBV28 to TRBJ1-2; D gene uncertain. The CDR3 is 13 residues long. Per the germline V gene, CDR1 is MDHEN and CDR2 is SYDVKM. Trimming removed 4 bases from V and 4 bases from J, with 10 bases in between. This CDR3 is CASSSRTLYGYTF. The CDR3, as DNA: TGTGCCAGCAGTTCCAGAACCCTCTATGGCTACACCTTC.

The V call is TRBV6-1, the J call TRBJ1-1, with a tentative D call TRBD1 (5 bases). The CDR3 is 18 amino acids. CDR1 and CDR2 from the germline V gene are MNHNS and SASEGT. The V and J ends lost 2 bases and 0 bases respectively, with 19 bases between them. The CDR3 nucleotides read TGTGCCAGCAGTGAAAGCCGATCGGTTGGGGGGGTGAACACTGAAGCTTTCTTT. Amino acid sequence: CASSESRSVGGVNTEAFF.

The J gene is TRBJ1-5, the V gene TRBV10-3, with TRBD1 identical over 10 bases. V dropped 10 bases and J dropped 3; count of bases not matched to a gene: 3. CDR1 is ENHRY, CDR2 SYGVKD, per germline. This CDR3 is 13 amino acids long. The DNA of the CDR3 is TGTGCCACGGGACAGGGGAACAATCAGCCCCAGCATTTT. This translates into CATGQGNNQPQHF.

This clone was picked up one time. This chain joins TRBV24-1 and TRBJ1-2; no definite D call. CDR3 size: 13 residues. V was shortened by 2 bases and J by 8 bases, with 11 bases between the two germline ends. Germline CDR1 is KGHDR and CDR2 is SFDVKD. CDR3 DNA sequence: TGTGCCACCAGTGATTCCAACGGGGAGGGCTACACCTTC. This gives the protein CATSDSNGEGYTF.